What follows is one TCR beta chain and its context. This sample is part of a study of blood T cell repertoires in COVID-19. For the study at large: COVID-19 samples from acute and convalescent phases originated in the United States, Italy and Spain. The analysed material was cDNA or gDNA that came from T cells, B-cell-depleted T cells, or PBMCs.

In the authors' workflow: Estimates of nucleated cell counts were drawn from the amplification of reference gene primers. The protocol was immunoSEQ multiplex PCR, while the TCRdb copy is restricted to in-frame clones and leaves out a portion. That table furnishes V, J and clone size, whereas the DNA furnished D and trimming. Of around 170,000 clones in the sample, around 83% were seen once. The sequenced sample consisted of peripheral blood. The sequence was collected from a woman aged 40 to 55 with acute or convalescent COVID-19.

CDR3 region: CASSVRTGGSGYTF. The DNA for the CDR3 is TGTGCCAGCAGCGTTAGGACAGGGGGTAGTGGCTACACCTTC. The rearrangement uses TRBV2 and TRBJ1-2; 10 bases are shared with TRBD1. After removal of 6 bases from V and 7 bases from J, the junction contained 8 bases not matched to a gene. The CDR3 covers 14 residues. Germline CDR1 SNHLY, CDR2 FYNNEI.